This TCR beta chain was identified in a study of CD8 T cells in ankylosing spondylitis. Overall study results and limits: Disease-linked clones were CD8+ and relatively rare in peripheral blood. As reported, disease-linked clones showed significant enrichment in matched ankylosing spondylitis synovial fluid. Blood from ankylosing spondylitis patients appeared to carry a characteristic roughly 8-variant TCR beta motif.

This clonotype was seen a few times. The target antigen is unknown. The V and J ends lost 0 bases and 2 bases, in that order; junction bases with no gene match: 3. Germline values: CDR1 MGHRA, CDR2 YSYEKL. The CDR3 covers 15 residues. A quantitative 5'-RACE method, one with molecular barcodes, was used to make TCR beta libraries. MiXCR, run by TCRdb on the 5' RACE reads, gives a single entry per CDR3 protein. Here the sample spans 350,000 to 450,000 distinct CDR3 sequences, 20% being singletons. The sequence was collected from a male donor with ankylosing spondylitis or in good health (not recorded which). Input material: blood, either unsorted or a sorted T cell fraction (not recorded which). This chain links TRBV4-1 with TRBJ2-7; 8 bases are shared with TRBD2. The CDR3 here is CASSQDDGGAYEQYF. The CDR3 DNA reads TGCGCCAGCAGCCAAGACGACGGGGGGGCCTACGAGCAGTACTTC.